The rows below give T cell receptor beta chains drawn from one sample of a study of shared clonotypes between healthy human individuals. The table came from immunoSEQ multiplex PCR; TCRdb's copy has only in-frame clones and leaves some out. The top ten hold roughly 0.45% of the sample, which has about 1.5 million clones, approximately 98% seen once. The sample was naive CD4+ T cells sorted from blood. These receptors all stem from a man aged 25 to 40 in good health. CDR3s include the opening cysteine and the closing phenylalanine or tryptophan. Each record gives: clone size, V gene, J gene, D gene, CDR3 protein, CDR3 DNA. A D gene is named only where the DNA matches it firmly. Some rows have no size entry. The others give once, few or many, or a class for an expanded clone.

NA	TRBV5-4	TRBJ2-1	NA	CASSLPGARNNEQFF	TGTGCCAGCAGCCTTCCGGGGGCTAGAAACAATGAGCAGTTCTTC
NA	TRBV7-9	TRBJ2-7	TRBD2	CASSPLVLAEPFYEQYF	TGTGCCAGCAGCCCACTCGTGCTAGCGGAGCCTTTCTACGAGCAGTACTTC
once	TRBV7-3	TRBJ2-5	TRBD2	CASSPGVAGRRETQYF	TGTGCCAGCAGCCCGGGGGTAGCGGGAAGGAGGGAGACCCAGTACTTC
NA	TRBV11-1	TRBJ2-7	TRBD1	CASSLGTGGASGEQYF	TGTGCCAGCAGCCTTGGGACAGGGGGCGCCTCGGGCGAGCAGTACTTC
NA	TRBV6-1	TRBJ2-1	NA	CASSEGTTEFF	TGTGCCAGCAGTGAAGGGACTACTGAGTTCTTC
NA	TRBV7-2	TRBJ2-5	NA	CASSLGEAQYF	TGTGCCAGCAGCCTAGGGGAAGCCCAGTACTTC
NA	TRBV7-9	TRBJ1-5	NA	CASSPQGLGAQPQHF	TGTGCCAGCAGCCCCCAGGGTCTTGGGGCGCAGCCCCAGCATTTT
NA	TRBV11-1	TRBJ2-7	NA	CASSRSGLSEQYF	TGTGCCAGCAGCCGCAGTGGGCTGTCGGAGCAGTACTTC
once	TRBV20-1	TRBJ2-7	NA	CSAPGPYEQYF	TGCAGTGCTCCGGGACCTTACGAGCAGTACTTC
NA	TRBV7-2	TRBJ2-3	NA	CASSPFAGAGVTQYF	TGTGCCAGCAGCCCTTTCGCGGGGGCAGGGGTTACGCAGTATTTT
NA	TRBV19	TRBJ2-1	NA	CASSQYNEQFF	TGTGCCAGTAGTCAGTACAATGAGCAGTTCTTC
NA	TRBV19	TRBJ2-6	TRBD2	CASSISSGGSGANVLTF	TGTGCCAGTAGTATATCCTCGGGGGGCTCTGGGGCCAACGTCCTGACTTTC